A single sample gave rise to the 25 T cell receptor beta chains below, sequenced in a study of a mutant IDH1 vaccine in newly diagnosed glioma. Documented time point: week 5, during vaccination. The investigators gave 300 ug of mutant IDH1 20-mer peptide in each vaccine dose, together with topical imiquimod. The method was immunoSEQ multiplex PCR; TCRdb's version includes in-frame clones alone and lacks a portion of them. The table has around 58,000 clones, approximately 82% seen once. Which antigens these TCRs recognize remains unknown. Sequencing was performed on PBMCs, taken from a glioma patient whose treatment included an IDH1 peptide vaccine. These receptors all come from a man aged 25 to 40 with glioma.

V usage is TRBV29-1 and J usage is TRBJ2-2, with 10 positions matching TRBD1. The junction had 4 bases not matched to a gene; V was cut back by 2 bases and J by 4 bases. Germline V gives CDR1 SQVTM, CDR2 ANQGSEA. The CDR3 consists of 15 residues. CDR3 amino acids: CSVEFGTGVTGELFF. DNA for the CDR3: TGCAGCGTTGAATTTGGGACAGGGGTCACCGGGGAGCTGTTTTTT.

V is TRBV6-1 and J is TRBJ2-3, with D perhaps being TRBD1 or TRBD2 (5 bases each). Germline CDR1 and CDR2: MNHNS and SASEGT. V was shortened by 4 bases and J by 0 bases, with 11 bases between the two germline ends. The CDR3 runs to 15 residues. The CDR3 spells CASSVIWGSTDTQYF. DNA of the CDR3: TGTGCCAGCAGTGTTATATGGGGGAGCACAGATACGCAGTATTTT.

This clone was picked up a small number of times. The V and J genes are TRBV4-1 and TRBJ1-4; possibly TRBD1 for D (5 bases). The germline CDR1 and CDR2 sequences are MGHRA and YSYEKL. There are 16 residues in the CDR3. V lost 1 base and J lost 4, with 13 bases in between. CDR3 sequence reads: CASSQVPGRGNEKLFF. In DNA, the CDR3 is TGCGCCAGCAGCCAAGTCCCGGGGAGGGGTAATGAAAAACTGTTTTTT.

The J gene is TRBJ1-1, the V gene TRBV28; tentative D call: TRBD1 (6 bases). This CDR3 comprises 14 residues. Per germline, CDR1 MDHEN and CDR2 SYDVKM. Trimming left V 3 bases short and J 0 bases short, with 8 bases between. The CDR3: CASSFQGMNTEAFF. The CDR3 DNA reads TGTGCCAGCAGTTTTCAGGGGATGAACACTGAAGCTTTCTTT.

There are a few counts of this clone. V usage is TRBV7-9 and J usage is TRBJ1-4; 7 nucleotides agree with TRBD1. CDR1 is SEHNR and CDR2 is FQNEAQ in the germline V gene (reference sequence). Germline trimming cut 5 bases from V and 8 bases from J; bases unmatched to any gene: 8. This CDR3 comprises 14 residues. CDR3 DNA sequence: TGTGCCAGCAGCACTCGGGACAGTCGGGAAAAACTGTTTTTT. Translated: CASSTRDSREKLFF.

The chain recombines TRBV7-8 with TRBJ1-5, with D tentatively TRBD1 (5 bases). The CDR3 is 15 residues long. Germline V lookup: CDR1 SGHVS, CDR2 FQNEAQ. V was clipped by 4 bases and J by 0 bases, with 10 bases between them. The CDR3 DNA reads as TGTGCCAGCAGCTCGACAGCAAATAGCAATCAGCCCCAGCATTTT. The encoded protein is CASSSTANSNQPQHF.

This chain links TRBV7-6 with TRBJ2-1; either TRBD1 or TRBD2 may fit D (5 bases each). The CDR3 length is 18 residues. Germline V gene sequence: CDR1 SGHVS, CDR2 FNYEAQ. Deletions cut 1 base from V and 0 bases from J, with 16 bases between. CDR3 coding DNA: TGTGCCAGCAGCTTAGTGGGTCGGGGCCGTAGCTCCTACAATGAGCAGTTCTTC. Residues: CASSLVGRGRSSYNEQFF. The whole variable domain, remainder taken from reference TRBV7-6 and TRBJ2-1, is GAGVSQSPRYKVTKRGQDVALRCDPISGHVSLYWYRQALGQGPEFLTYFNYEAQQDKSGLPNDRFSAERPEGSISTLTIQRTEQRDSAMYRCASSLVGRGRSSYNEQFFGPGTRLTVL.

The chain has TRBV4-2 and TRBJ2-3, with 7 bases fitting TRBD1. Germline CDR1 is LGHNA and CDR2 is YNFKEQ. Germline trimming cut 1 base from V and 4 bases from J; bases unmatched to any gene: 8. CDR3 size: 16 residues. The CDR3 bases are TGTGCCAGCAGCCAAGTAAGGGGGCGCGTAGCAGATACGCAGTATTTT. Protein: CASSQVRGRVADTQYF.

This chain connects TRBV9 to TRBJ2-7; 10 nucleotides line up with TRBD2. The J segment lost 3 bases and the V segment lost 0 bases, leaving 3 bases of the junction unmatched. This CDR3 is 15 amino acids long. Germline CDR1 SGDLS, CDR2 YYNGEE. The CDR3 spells CASSVGPSGGYEQYF. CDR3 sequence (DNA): TGTGCCAGCAGCGTAGGACCTAGCGGGGGCTACGAGCAGTACTTC. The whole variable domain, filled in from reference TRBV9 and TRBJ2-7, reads DSGVTQTPKHLITATGQRVTLRCSPRSGDLSVYWYQQSLDQGLQFLIQYYNGEERAKGNILERFSAQQFPDLHSELNLSSLELGDSALYFCASSVGPSGGYEQYFGPGTRLTVT.

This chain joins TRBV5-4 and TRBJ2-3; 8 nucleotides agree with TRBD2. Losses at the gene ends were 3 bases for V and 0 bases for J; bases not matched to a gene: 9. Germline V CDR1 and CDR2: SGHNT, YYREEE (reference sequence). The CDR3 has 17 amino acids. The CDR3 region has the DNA TGTGCCAGCAGCTGGGTAGCGGGATTCATTAGCACAGATACGCAGTATTTT. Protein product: CASSWVAGFISTDTQYF.

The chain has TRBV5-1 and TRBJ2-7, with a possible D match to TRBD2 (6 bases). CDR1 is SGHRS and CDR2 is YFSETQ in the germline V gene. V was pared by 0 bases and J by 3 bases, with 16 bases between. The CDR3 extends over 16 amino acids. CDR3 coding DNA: TGCGCCAGCAGCTTGGCCGAAACGGCGGGGCTCTACGAGCAGTACTTC. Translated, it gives CASSLAETAGLYEQYF.

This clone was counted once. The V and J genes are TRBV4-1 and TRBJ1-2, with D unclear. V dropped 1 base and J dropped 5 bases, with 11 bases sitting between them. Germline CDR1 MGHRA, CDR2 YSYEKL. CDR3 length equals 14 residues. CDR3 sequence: CASSQGAGDYGYTF. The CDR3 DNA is TGCGCCAGCAGCCAAGGGGCAGGCGATTATGGCTACACCTTC.

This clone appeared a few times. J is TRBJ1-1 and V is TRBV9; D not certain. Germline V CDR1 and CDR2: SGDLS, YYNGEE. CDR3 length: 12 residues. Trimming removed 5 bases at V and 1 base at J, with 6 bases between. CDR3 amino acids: CASSRENTEAFF. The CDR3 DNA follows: TGTGCCAGCAGTAGGGAGAACACTGAAGCTTTCTTT.

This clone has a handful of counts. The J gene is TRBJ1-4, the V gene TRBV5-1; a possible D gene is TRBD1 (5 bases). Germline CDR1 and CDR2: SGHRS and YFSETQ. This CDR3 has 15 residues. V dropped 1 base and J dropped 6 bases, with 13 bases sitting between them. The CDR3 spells CASSLSEPGHEKLFF. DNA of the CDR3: TGCGCCAGCAGCTTGTCGGAGCCGGGGCATGAAAAACTGTTTTTT.

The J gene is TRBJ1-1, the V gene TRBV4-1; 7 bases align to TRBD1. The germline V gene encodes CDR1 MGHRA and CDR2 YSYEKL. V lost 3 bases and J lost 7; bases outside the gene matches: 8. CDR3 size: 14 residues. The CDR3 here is CASSQGTESFEAFF. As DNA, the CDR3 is TGCGCCAGCAGCCAGGGGACAGAGTCCTTTGAAGCTTTCTTT.

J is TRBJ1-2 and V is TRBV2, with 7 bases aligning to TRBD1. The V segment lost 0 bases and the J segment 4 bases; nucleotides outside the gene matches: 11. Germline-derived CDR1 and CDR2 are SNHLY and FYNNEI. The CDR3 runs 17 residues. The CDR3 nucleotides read TGTGCCAGCAGTGAAGCCCCCATAAGAAGGGGGCTCTATGGCTACACCTTC. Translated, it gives CASSEAPIRRGLYGYTF.

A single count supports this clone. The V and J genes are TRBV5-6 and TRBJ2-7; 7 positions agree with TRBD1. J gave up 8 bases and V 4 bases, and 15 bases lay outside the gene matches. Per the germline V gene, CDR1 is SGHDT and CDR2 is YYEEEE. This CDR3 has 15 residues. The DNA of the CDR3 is TGTGCCAGCAGCATGGCCTGGACAGGCCCCTTCAAGCAGTACTTC. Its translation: CASSMAWTGPFKQYF. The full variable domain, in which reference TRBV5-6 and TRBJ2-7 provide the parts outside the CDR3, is DAGVTQSPTHLIKTRGQQVTLRCSPKSGHDTVSWYQQALGQGPQFIFQYYEEEERQRGNFPDRFSGHQFPNYSSELNVNALLLGDSALYLCASSMAWTGPFKQYFGPGTRLTVT.

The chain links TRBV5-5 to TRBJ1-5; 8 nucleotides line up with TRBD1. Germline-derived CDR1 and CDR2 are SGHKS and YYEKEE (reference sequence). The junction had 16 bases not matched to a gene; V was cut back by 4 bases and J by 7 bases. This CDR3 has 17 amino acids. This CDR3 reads CASSHGQGLPLRQPQHF. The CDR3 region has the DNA TGTGCCAGCAGCCACGGACAGGGCCTCCCCTTGAGACAGCCCCAGCATTTT.

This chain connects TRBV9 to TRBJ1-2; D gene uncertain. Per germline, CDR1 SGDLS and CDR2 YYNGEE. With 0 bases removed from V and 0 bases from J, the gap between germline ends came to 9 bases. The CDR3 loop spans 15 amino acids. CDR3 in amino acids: CASSVDVEANYGYTF. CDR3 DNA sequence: TGTGCCAGCAGCGTAGACGTAGAAGCTAACTATGGCTACACCTTC. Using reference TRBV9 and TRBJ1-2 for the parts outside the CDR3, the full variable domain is DSGVTQTPKHLITATGQRVTLRCSPRSGDLSVYWYQQSLDQGLQFLIQYYNGEERAKGNILERFSAQQFPDLHSELNLSSLELGDSALYFCASSVDVEANYGYTFGSGTRLTVV.

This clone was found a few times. In DNA form, the CDR3 reads TGTGCCAGTAGTGATAGCGGGGCACCTTCCTACGAGCAGTACTTC. Residues: CASSDSGAPSYEQYF. V gene TRBV19 combines with J gene TRBJ2-7, with 8 positions matching TRBD2. Germline loops: CDR1 LNHDA, CDR2 SQIVND (reference sequence). The CDR3 has 15 residues. V lost 5 bases, J lost 1 base, and 7 bases stayed unmatched.

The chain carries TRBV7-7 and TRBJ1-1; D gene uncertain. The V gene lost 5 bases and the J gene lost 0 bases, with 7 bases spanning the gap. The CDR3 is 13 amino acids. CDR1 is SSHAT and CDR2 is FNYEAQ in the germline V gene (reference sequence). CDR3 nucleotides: TGTGCCAGCAGCGCCTCAGTGAACACTGAAGCTTTCTTT. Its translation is CASSASVNTEAFF.

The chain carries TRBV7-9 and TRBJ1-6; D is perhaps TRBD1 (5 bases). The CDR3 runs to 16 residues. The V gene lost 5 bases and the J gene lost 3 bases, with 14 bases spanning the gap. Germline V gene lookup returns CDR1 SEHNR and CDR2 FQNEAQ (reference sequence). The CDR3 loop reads CASSPAVQGYNSPLHF. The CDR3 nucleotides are TGTGCCAGCAGCCCCGCAGTCCAGGGCTATAATTCACCCCTCCACTTT.

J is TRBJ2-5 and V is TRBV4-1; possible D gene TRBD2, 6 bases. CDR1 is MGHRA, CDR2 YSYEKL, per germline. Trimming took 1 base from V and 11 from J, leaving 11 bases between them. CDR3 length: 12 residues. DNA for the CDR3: TGCGCCAGCAGCCAAGGGTCCCGGGAGCAGTACTTC. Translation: CASSQGSREQYF.

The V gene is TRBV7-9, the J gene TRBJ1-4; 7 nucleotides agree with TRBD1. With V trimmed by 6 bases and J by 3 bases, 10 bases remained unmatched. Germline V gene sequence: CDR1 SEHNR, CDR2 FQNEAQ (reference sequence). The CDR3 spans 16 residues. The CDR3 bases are TGTGCCAGCAGTGGAAAATCGGGACAGCCTAATGAAAAACTGTTTTTT. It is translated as CASSGKSGQPNEKLFF.

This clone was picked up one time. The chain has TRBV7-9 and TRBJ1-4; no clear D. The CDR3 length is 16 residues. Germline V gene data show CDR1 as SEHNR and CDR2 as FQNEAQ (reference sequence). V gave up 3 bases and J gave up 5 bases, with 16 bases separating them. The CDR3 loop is CASSLNSKGGNEKLFF. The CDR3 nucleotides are TGTGCCAGCAGCTTGAACTCCAAGGGAGGAAATGAAAAACTGTTTTTT.